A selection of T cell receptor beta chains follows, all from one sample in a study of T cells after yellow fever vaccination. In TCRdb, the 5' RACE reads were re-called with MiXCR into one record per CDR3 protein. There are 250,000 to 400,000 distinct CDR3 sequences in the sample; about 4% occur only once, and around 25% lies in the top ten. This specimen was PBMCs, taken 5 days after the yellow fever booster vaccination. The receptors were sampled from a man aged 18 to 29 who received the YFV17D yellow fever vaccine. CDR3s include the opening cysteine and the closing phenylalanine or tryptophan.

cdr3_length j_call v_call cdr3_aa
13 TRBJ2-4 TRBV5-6 CASSFSGGRIQYF
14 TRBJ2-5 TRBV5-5 CASRLPGSLETQYF
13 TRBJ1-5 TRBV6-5 CASRTDREQPQHF
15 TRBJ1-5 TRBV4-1 CASSQGYVGNQPQHF
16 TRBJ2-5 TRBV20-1 CSAHPGGDSVGETQYF
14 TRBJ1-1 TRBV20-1 CSAKEDGGNTEAFF
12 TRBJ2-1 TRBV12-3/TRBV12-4 CASSLGHNEQFF
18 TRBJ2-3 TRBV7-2 CASSLEPRLGRGTDTQYF
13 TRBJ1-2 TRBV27 CASTGDRDYGYTF
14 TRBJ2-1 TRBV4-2 CASGPGVRHSEQFF
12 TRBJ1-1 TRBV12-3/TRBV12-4 CASSLGTIKAFF